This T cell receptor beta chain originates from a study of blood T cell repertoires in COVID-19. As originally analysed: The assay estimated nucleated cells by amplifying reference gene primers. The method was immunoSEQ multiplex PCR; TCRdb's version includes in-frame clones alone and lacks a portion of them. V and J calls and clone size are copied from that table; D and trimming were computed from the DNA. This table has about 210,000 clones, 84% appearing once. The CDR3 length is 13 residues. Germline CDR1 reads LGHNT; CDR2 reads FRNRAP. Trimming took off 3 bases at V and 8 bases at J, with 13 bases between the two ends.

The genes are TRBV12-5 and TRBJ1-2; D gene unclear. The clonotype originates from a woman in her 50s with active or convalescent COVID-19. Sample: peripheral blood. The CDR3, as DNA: TGTGCTAGTGGTTTATCGGGATTATACGGCTACACCTTC. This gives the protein CASGLSGLYGYTF.